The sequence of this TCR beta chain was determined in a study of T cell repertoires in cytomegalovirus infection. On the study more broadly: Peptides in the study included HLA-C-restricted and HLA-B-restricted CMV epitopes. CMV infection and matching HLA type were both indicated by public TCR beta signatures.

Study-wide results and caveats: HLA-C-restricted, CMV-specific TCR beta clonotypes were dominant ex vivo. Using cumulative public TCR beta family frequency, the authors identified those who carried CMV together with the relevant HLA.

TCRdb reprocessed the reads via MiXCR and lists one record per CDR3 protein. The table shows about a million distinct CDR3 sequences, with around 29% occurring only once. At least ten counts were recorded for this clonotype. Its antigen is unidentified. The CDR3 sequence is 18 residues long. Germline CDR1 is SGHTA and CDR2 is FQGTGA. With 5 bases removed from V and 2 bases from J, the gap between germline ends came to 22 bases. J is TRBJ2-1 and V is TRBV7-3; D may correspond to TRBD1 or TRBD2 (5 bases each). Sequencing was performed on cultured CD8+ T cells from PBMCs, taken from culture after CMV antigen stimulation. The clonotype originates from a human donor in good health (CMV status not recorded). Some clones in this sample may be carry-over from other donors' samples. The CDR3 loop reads CASSPHQRGELTYNEQFF. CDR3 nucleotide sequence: TGTGCCAGCAGCCCCCACCAACGAGGGGAGCTAACCTACAATGAGCAGTTCTTC.